Listed below are T cell receptor beta chains from one sample, sequenced in a study of identical twins. TCRdb reprocessed the 5' RACE reads via MiXCR and lists one record per CDR3 protein. The table lists around 530,000 distinct CDR3 sequences, nearly 15% of them singletons. These data also formed part of another study, on yellow fever vaccine responses in identical twins.

Sequenced material: CD4+ T cells sorted from blood. These receptors originate from a young woman in good health. Each CDR3 is given with its conserved first and last residue. The D gene is left open where the match is weak. The size entry is marked missing in some rows and otherwise reads once, few, many or a size class.

CSVYARDRNEQYF	TGCAGCGTTTATGCCAGGGATCGGAACGAGCAGTACTTC	few	TRBV29-1	TRBJ2-7	NA
CSATRGTNTGELFF	TGCAGCGCGACTCGGGGAACGAACACCGGGGAGCTGTTTTTT	NA	TRBV29-1	TRBJ2-2	NA
CASSQGRDAAKNIQYF	TGTGCCAGCAGCCAAGGACGGGACGCGGCCAAAAACATTCAGTACTTC	NA	TRBV3-1	TRBJ2-4	NA
CASSLVAGSVRNEQFF	TGTGCCAGCAGCTTAGTCGCGGGGTCGGTTAGGAATGAGCAGTTCTTC	NA	TRBV11-2	TRBJ2-1	NA
CASSTTGTSTDTQYF	TGTGCCAGCAGCACAACCGGGACTAGCACAGATACGCAGTATTTT	NA	TRBV7-3	TRBJ2-3	NA
CATSGAGGDTQYF	TGTGCCACCAGTGGCGCGGGGGGAGATACGCAGTATTTT	few	TRBV24-1	TRBJ2-3	TRBD2
CASSWPPGQGAREQFF	TGTGCCAGCAGCTGGCCCCCGGGACAGGGGGCGCGTGAGCAGTTCTTC	NA	TRBV7-2	TRBJ2-1	TRBD1
CASSTGVGYTF	TGTGCCAGCAGCACGGGGGTTGGCTACACCTTC	few	TRBV6-5	TRBJ1-2	NA
CASSLGLAVGGEQFF	TGCGCCAGCAGCTTGGGACTAGCGGTGGGGGGTGAGCAGTTCTTC	few	TRBV5-1	TRBJ2-1	TRBD2
CATKQGDPMNTEAFF	TGTGCCACCAAACAGGGGGACCCCATGAACACTGAAGCTTTCTTT	NA	TRBV11-2	TRBJ1-1	TRBD1
CAISEPPGSGRDSYNEQFF	TGTGCCATCAGTGAGCCTCCGGGGTCAGGCCGTGACTCCTACAATGAGCAGTTCTTC	few	TRBV10-3	TRBJ2-1	NA
CASSPSGVGQAETQYF	TGTGCCAGCAGTCCCTCGGGCGTTGGACAAGCAGAGACCCAGTACTTC	NA	TRBV28	TRBJ2-5	NA
CAISEGPPGFDRGYTF	TGTGCCATCAGTGAGGGCCCCCCCGGTTTTGATCGTGGCTACACCTTC	NA	TRBV10-3	TRBJ1-2	NA
CASSLLGGQETQYF	TGTGCCAGCTCTTTACTCGGAGGGCAAGAGACCCAGTACTTC	many	TRBV11-2	TRBJ2-5	NA